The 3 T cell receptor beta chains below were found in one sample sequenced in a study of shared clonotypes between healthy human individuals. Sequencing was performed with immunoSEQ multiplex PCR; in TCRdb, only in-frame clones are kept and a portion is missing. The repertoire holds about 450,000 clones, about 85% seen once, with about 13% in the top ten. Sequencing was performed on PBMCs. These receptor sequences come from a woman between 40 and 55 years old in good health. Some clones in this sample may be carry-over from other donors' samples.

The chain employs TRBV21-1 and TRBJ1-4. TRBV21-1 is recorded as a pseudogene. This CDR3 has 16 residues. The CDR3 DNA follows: TGTGCCAGCAGCGCCGAGGATAGGGCCTTTAATGAAAAACTGTTTTTT. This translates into CASSAEDRAFNEKLFF.

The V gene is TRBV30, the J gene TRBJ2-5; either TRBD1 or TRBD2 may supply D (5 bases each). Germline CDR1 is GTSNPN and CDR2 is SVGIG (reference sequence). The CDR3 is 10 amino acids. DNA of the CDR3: TGTGCTGGGGGAAGGGAGACCCAGTACTTC. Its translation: CAGGRETQYF.

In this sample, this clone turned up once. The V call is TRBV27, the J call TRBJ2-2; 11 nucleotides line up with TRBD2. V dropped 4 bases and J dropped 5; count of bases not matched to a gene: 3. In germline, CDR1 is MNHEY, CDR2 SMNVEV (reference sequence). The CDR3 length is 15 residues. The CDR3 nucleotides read TGTGCCAGCAGTTCACTAGCGGGAGTTACCGGGGAGCTGTTTTTT. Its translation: CASSSLAGVTGELFF.